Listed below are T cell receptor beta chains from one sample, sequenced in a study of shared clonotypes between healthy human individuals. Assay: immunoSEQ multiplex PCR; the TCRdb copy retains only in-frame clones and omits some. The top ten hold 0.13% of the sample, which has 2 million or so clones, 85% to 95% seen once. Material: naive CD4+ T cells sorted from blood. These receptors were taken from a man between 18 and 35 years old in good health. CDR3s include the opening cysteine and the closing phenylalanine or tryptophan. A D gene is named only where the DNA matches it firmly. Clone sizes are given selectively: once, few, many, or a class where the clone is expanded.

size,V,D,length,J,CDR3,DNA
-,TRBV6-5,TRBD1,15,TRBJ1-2,CASSSHRGSNYGYTF,TGTGCCAGCAGTTCCCACAGGGGAAGTAACTATGGCTACACCTTC
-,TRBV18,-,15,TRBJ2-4,CASSPVKESKNIQYF,TGTGCCAGCTCACCAGTCAAGGAATCCAAAAACATTCAGTACTTC
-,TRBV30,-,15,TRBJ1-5,CAWSVAGAGNQPQHF,TGTGCCTGGAGTGTAGCGGGGGCGGGCAATCAGCCCCAGCATTTT
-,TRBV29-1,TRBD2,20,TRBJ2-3,CSVATGLAGELRGSTDTQYF,TGCAGCGTCGCCACCGGACTAGCGGGAGAATTAAGGGGGTCCACAGATACGCAGTATTTT
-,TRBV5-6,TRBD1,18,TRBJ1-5,CASSLRKTGVISNQPQHF,TGTGCCAGCAGCTTGAGGAAGACAGGGGTAATTAGCAATCAGCCCCAGCATTTT
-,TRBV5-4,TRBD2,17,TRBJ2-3,CASSFGTSGRVTDTQYF,TGTGCCAGCAGCTTCGGGACTAGCGGGAGGGTCACAGATACGCAGTATTTT
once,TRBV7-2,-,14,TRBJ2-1,CASSSGGVLNEQFF,TGTGCCAGCAGCTCAGGCGGGGTGCTCAATGAGCAGTTCTTC
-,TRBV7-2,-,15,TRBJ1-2,CASSEGIPGGSGYTF,TGTGCCAGCAGCGAAGGCATCCCGGGAGGTTCTGGCTACACCTTC
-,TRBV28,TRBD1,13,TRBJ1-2,CASSLIQGQGYTF,TGTGCCAGCAGTTTAATACAGGGACAGGGCTACACCTTC
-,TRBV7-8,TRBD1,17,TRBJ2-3,CASSLVGTGAITDTQYF,TGTGCCAGCAGCTTAGTTGGGACAGGGGCCATCACAGATACGCAGTATTTT
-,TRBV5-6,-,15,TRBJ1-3,CASSTGQLSGNTIYF,TGTGCCAGCAGCACAGGACAGCTCTCTGGAAACACCATATATTTT
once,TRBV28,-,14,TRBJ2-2,CASSRSGDVGELFF,TGTGCCAGCAGTCGGTCAGGGGATGTCGGGGAGCTGTTTTTT
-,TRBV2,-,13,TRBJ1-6,CARRDTYNSPLHF,TGTGCCAGAAGAGACACGTATAATTCACCCCTCCACTTT
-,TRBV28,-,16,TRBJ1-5,CASRPAVRGDNQPQHF,TGTGCCAGCAGGCCTGCGGTGAGGGGGGACAATCAGCCCCAGCATTTT
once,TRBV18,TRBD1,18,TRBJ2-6,CASSQGQVFFSGANVLTF,TGTGCCAGCTCCCAGGGACAGGTGTTCTTCTCTGGGGCCAACGTCCTGACTTTC
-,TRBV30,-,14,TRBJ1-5,CAWSRGTNNQPQHF,TGTGCCTGGAGTCGGGGGACAAACAATCAGCCCCAGCATTTT
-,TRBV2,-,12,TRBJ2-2,CASSAMLGELFF,TGTGCCAGCAGCGCAATGCTCGGGGAGCTGTTTTTT
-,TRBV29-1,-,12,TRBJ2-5,CSVSHLQETQYF,TGCAGCGTTTCCCACCTCCAAGAGACCCAGTACTTC
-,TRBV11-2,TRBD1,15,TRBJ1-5,CASSSGTGDSQPQHF,TGTGCCAGCAGCTCAGGGACAGGGGACAGTCAGCCCCAGCATTTT
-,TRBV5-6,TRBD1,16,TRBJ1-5,CASSPGTGGSNQPQHF,TGTGCCAGCAGCCCCGGGACAGGGGGGAGCAATCAGCCCCAGCATTTT
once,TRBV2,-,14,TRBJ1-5,CASSRDGSGQPQHF,TGTGCCAGCAGTCGAGACGGCAGTGGACAGCCCCAGCATTTT
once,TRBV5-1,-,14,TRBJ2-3,CASSGQVITDTQYF,TGCGCCAGCAGCGGTCAAGTGATAACAGATACGCAGTATTTT
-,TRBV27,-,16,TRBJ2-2,CASSLYGGANTGELFF,TGTGCCAGCAGTTTATATGGCGGCGCGAACACCGGGGAGCTGTTTTTT
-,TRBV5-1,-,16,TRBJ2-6,CASSIPQGSGANVLTF,TGCGCCAGCAGCATACCGCAGGGTTCCGGGGCCAACGTCCTGACTTTC
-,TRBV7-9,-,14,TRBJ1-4,CASSLGTQNEKLFF,TGTGCCAGCAGCTTAGGGACACAGAATGAAAAACTGTTTTTT
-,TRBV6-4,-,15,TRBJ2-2,CASSVLTRGTGELFF,TGTGCCAGCAGTGTCCTTACCCGGGGGACCGGGGAGCTGTTTTTT
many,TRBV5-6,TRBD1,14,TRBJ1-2,CASSGGFGQAVYTF,TGTGCCAGCAGCGGGGGCTTCGGACAGGCTGTATACACCTTC
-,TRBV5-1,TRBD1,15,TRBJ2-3,CASSGGQARTDTQYF,TGCGCCAGCAGCGGGGGACAGGCCCGCACAGATACGCAGTATTTT
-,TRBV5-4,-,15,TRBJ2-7,CASSLGVRSSTEQYF,TGTGCCAGCAGCTTGGGGGTTCGAAGTTCCACCGAGCAGTACTTC
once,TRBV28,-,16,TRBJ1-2,CASSLYTPTGNGGYTF,TGTGCCAGCAGTTTATATACTCCAACAGGGAATGGGGGCTACACCTTC
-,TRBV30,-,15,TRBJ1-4,CAWCISGTDNEKLFF,TGTGCCTGGTGTATTTCCGGGACGGACAATGAAAAACTGTTTTTT
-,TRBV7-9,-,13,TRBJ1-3,CASTPEGGNTIYF,TGTGCCAGCACCCCAGAGGGAGGAAACACCATATATTTT
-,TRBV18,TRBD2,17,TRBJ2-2,CASSSASGGVNTGELFF,TGTGCCAGCTCGTCGGCCAGCGGGGGCGTGAACACCGGGGAGCTGTTTTTT
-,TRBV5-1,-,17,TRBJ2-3,CASSLGSATSSTDTQYF,TGCGCCAGCAGCTTGGGTTCGGCGACCAGTAGCACAGATACGCAGTATTTT
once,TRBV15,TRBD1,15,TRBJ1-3,CATSRDTGGGNTIYF,TGTGCCACCAGCAGAGACACAGGGGGAGGAAACACCATATATTTT
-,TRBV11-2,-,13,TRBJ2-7,CASSLTDSYEQYF,TGTGCCAGCAGCCTAACAGATTCCTACGAGCAGTACTTC
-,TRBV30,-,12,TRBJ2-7,CAWSFQGGEQYF,TGTGCCTGGAGTTTCCAGGGGGGTGAGCAGTACTTC
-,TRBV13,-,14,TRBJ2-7,CASNRGGMNYEQYF,TGTGCCAGCAACAGGGGGGGAATGAACTACGAGCAGTACTTC
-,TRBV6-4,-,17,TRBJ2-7,CASSELRETISIYEQYF,TGTGCCAGCAGTGAGTTAAGGGAAACTATATCAATTTACGAGCAGTACTTC